This entry lists 5 T cell receptor beta chains sequenced from one sample in a study of T cell clonality in common variable immunodeficiency. Produced via immunoSEQ multiplex PCR; TCRdb's table is partial and in-frame only. The sample contains 17,000 or so clones, none of them singletons. Their antigens are not known. Regarding the study as a whole: In common variable immunodeficiency, TCR beta chains reportedly carried fewer deletions and N-nucleotide insertions.

The sample taken for sequencing was peripheral blood mononuclear cells. These receptors came from a human donor with common variable immunodeficiency.

Notes on this clone: The read ends 3 residues before the CDR3 terminus; that terminus is restored from the germline J gene. This chain connects TRBV7-2 to TRBJ2-5, with D maybe TRBD2 (7 bases). Trimming took off 5 bases at V and 4 bases at J, with 14 bases between the two ends. This CDR3 comprises 14 residues. Germline CDR1 SGHTA, CDR2 FQGNSA. The part of the CDR3 DNA that was read is TGTGCCAGCAGCCCTGCGGGGGCCAGAGAGACC. It yields the protein CASSPAGARET. The entire CDR3 reads CASSPAGARETQYF.

Comment on this clone: The read falls 3 residues short of the CDR3 end, and the missing part is taken from the germline J gene. J is TRBJ1-1 and V is TRBV19; 9 bases agree with TRBD1. The V gene end was trimmed by 7 bases and the J gene end by 1 base; junction bases not matched to a gene: 7. CDR3 length: 15 amino acids. The germline gives CDR1 LNHDA, CDR2 SQIVND (reference sequence). The CDR3 spells CASIGRGQGNTEAFF. The CDR3 bases that were read are TGTGCCAGTATTGGGCGGGGACAGGGGAACACTGAA.

This clone was seen repeatedly, ten times or more. The read ends 3 residues shy of where the CDR3 ends; the end is completed using the germline J gene. V usage is TRBV5-1 and J usage is TRBJ2-3; tentatively, D is TRBD1 or TRBD2 (5 bases each). Deletions cut 0 bases from V and 4 bases from J, with 15 bases between. The CDR3 contains 16 residues. CDR1 is SGHRS, CDR2 YFSETQ, per germline. The CDR3 here is CASSLEGRGYSDTQYF. The CDR3 DNA, read in part, is TGCGCCAGCAGCTTGGAGGGGCGAGGGTACTCAGATACG.

This clone has ten or more counts. The read gets to within 3 residues of the CDR3 end, and the germline J gene fills in the rest. This chain joins TRBV29-1 and TRBJ2-1; 7 positions agree with TRBD1. The germline gives CDR1 SQVTM, CDR2 ANQGSEA. Trimming cost V 5 bases and J 4 bases; bases outside gene matches: 8. The CDR3 has 14 residues. The chain's CDR3 is CSVLDRAQYNEQFF. The covered CDR3 bases are TGCAGCGTTCTAGACAGGGCGCAATACAATGAG.

Turning to this clone: The read gets to within 3 residues of the CDR3 end, and the germline J gene fills in the rest. The rearrangement joins TRBV7-2 to TRBJ1-2; possibly TRBD1 for D (6 bases). Deletions cut 2 bases from V and 2 bases from J, with 12 bases between. CDR3 length equals 15 residues. Germline CDR1 is SGHTA and CDR2 is FQGNSA. CDR3 DNA (partial): TGTGCCAGCAGCTTACCTACCGGACAGAACTATGGC. Its translation: CASSLPTGQNYG. The whole CDR3 protein reads CASSLPTGQNYGYTF. Full variable domain (rest looked up from reference TRBV7-2 and TRBJ1-2): GAGVSQSPSNKVTEKGKDVELRCDPISGHTALYWYRQSLGQGLEFLIYFQGNSAPDKSGLPSDRFSAERTGGSVSTLTIQRTQQEDSAVYLCASSLPTGQNYGYTFGSGTRLTVV.